This is a list of T cell receptor beta chains from one sample in a study of blood T cell repertoires in COVID-19. Sequencing was performed with immunoSEQ multiplex PCR; in TCRdb, only in-frame clones are kept and a portion is missing. Of about 150,000 clones listed, 81% are singletons. Source material: peripheral blood. These receptor sequences come from a human donor with acute or convalescent COVID-19. The donor label of this sample is uncertain. Both conserved end residues are part of each CDR3. The order of the fields is clone size, D gene, J gene, V gene, CDR3 DNA, CDR3 protein. D genes are given only for firm matches. Clone size is given for some rows only: seen once, a few or many times, or a class if the clone is expanded.

abundance: NA; d_gene: NA; j_gene: TRBJ2-5; v_gene: TRBV18; CDR3nt: TGTGCCAGCTCCCTTATAGACAGTCAAGAGACCCAGTACTTC; CDR3aa: CASSLIDSQETQYF
abundance: once; d_gene: NA; j_gene: TRBJ2-7; v_gene: TRBV7-9; CDR3nt: TGTGCCAGCAGTCAGATGTTCTACGAGCAGTACTTC; CDR3aa: CASSQMFYEQYF
abundance: NA; d_gene: NA; j_gene: TRBJ1-1; v_gene: TRBV5-1; CDR3nt: TGCGCCAGCAGCTGGACGGGGGTAAAGTTGAACACTGAAGCTTTCTTT; CDR3aa: CASSWTGVKLNTEAFF
abundance: NA; d_gene: NA; j_gene: TRBJ1-1; v_gene: TRBV6-4; CDR3nt: TGTGCCAGCGGAGCGAACCGGGGCACTGAAGCTTTCTTT; CDR3aa: CASGANRGTEAFF
abundance: NA; d_gene: NA; j_gene: TRBJ1-2; v_gene: TRBV25-1; CDR3nt: TGTGCCAGCAGTGAATCTGCGGCCCCGGGGGATGGCTACACCTTC; CDR3aa: CASSESAAPGDGYTF
abundance: NA; d_gene: NA; j_gene: TRBJ2-4; v_gene: TRBV5-1; CDR3nt: TGCGCCAGCAGCTCATTTTCCGGGACAACGGGCAAAAACATTCAGTACTTC; CDR3aa: CASSSFSGTTGKNIQYF
abundance: once; d_gene: TRBD1; j_gene: TRBJ2-3; v_gene: TRBV13; CDR3nt: TGTGCCAGCAGCTCGGGACAGGGAGGAGATACGCAGTATTTT; CDR3aa: CASSSGQGGDTQYF
abundance: NA; d_gene: NA; j_gene: TRBJ2-5; v_gene: TRBV6-5; CDR3nt: TGTGCCAGCAGTTACTTGCAGGGAGAGACCCAGTACTTC; CDR3aa: CASSYLQGETQYF
abundance: NA; d_gene: NA; j_gene: TRBJ1-5; v_gene: TRBV6-5; CDR3nt: TGTGCCAGCATCTCACAGGGTTATAGCAATCAGCCCCAGCATTTT; CDR3aa: CASISQGYSNQPQHF
abundance: NA; d_gene: NA; j_gene: TRBJ2-2; v_gene: TRBV7-9; CDR3nt: TGTGCCAGCAGCTTCGGGCTAGCTCGTACCACCGGGGAGCTGTTTTTT; CDR3aa: CASSFGLARTTGELFF
abundance: few; d_gene: TRBD2; j_gene: TRBJ2-1; v_gene: TRBV3-1/TRBV3-2; CDR3nt: TGTGCCAGCAGCCAATATGTAGGCGGGGGGGCCTACAATGAGCAGTTCTTC; CDR3aa: CASSQYVGGGAYNEQFF
abundance: NA; d_gene: NA; j_gene: TRBJ1-1; v_gene: TRBV3-1/TRBV3-2; CDR3nt: TGTGCCAGCAGCCAAGGCGGGGGGACAGAAGCTTTCTTT; CDR3aa: CASSQGGGTEAFF
abundance: NA; d_gene: NA; j_gene: TRBJ1-1; v_gene: TRBV3-1/TRBV3-2; CDR3nt: TGTGCCAGCAGCCGGGGCCGGCCTGGATTGTTTGAAGCTTTCTTT; CDR3aa: CASSRGRPGLFEAFF
abundance: NA; d_gene: NA; j_gene: TRBJ1-3; v_gene: TRBV19; CDR3nt: TGTGCCAGTAGTAGGAGGAGAGGGCCCACCAACTCTGGAAACACCATATATTTT; CDR3aa: CASSRRRGPTNSGNTIYF
abundance: NA; d_gene: NA; j_gene: TRBJ1-4; v_gene: TRBV5-4; CDR3nt: TGTGCCAGCAGCTCGGCCCCCCTGCGACGGGAGAATGAAAAACTGTTTTTT; CDR3aa: CASSSAPLRRENEKLFF
abundance: NA; d_gene: TRBD1; j_gene: TRBJ2-1; v_gene: TRBV18; CDR3nt: TGTGCCAGCTCACCACAGACAGGGACCTACAATGAGCAGTTCTTC; CDR3aa: CASSPQTGTYNEQFF